These T cell receptor beta chains were read from a single sample in a study of breast tumors, draining lymph nodes, adjacent tissues. Each CDR3 protein is one row after TCRdb ran MiXCR on the multiplex PCR reads. The sample lists about 180,000 distinct CDR3 sequences; 30% to 35% were seen once. The sequencing input was axillary lymph node tissue. Receptor source: a female donor with breast cancer. Some clones in this sample may be carry-over from other donors' samples. The CDR3 runs from the conserved cysteine through the conserved F or W. Size is omitted from some rows. Given values are once, few, many or a class for expanded clones.

v_call	clone_size	j_call	cdr3_aa
TRBV6-5	NA	TRBJ1-1	CASSHRGQEAFF
TRBV27	many	TRBJ2-7	CASGGRGPEQYF
TRBV14	NA	TRBJ2-3	CASSQAAGWNEQYF
TRBV11-2	many	TRBJ2-7	CASSFTPGLAGGSEQYF
TRBV2	many	TRBJ2-7	CASSSADSYEQYF
TRBV5-6	many	TRBJ1-2	CASSLDRASANYGYTF
TRBV19	many	TRBJ1-5	CASSFPRGFGQPQHF
TRBV7-3	many	TRBJ2-7	CASSPGRWSYEQYF
TRBV7-3	NA	TRBJ1-5	CASSLRPHSNHPQHF
TRBV7-3	NA	TRBJ2-5	CASSLGAGGKEAQYF
TRBV7-2	once	TRBJ2-7	CASSLSGWREGSFLHEQYF
TRBV6-5	NA	TRBJ1-5	CASHRGQMGGNQPQHF
TRBV7-2	many	TRBJ1-2	CASSPFRGQGAGGYTF
TRBV7-9	NA	TRBJ2-3	CASSFIGGEGDTQYF
TRBV19	NA	TRBJ1-2	CASIGNRGLYYGYTF
TRBV7-9	NA	TRBJ2-7	CASSLGREYEQCF
TRBV12-3/TRBV12-4	many	TRBJ2-3	CASNLQGAFTDTQYF
TRBV28	NA	TRBJ2-2	CASSRGLRNTGELFF
TRBV19	many	TRBJ2-1	CASTGSHEQFF
TRBV29-1	NA	TRBJ2-7	CSVGLAGVYEQYF
TRBV10-2	many	TRBJ2-7	CASQLALSSYEQYF
TRBV5-1	many	TRBJ2-3	CASSWSGGRGDTQYF
TRBV20-1	many	TRBJ2-7	CSAGRQFSGASYEQYF
TRBV25-1	NA	TRBJ2-2	CASSEQSAGGRILAGELFF
TRBV7-8	few	TRBJ1-4	CASSLDRDLVKLFF
TRBV12-3/TRBV12-4	many	TRBJ2-3	CASRNRGSSTDTQYF
TRBV7-8	NA	TRBJ1-2	CASSLVRGRGVAYYGYTF
TRBV29-1	many	TRBJ1-1	CSVRDNMNTEAFF
TRBV29-1	many	TRBJ1-1	CSTKSGLTEAFF
TRBV20-1	many	TRBJ2-3	CSANPTSGDVLRDTQYF
TRBV11-1	many	TRBJ1-5	CASSLNRDRGCTGNQPQHF
TRBV29-1	many	TRBJ2-1	CSTSSGRAGNEQFF
TRBV7-2	many	TRBJ2-7	CASSSSGGQYEQYF
TRBV6-5	many	TRBJ2-7	CASTSGHYEQYF
TRBV10-1	many	TRBJ2-2	CASSPGGSELFF
TRBV18	many	TRBJ1-4	CASSPPDRLNEKLFF
TRBV29-1	many	TRBJ1-2	CSVAGGTYGYTF
TRBV20-1	NA	TRBJ2-3	CSATSPSGRALTDTQYF
TRBV7-8	many	TRBJ2-3	CASSLIYRVDSTDTQYF
TRBV20-1	many	TRBJ1-2	CSARQDGTIYGYTF
TRBV29-1	NA	TRBJ1-4	CSAEGQPTLRGDEELFF
TRBV2	NA	TRBJ1-1	CASSEVYGTGGRYGEAFF
TRBV15	once	TRBJ1-6	CATSPSLDCDSPLHF
TRBV27	NA	TRBJ2-2	CASSSLTGTSGAPPGELFF
TRBV4-1	NA	TRBJ2-7	CASSQVSVGAYEQYF
TRBV6-6	many	TRBJ2-5	CASTWSQETQYF
TRBV7-8	NA	TRBJ2-1	CASSLEGRPYNEQFF
TRBV20-1	many	TRBJ2-3	CSAVPVGAGLTDTQYF
TRBV18	NA	TRBJ1-1	CASSPKGGPSYTEAFF
TRBV5-1	many	TRBJ2-1	CASSSSPRDRGSEQFF